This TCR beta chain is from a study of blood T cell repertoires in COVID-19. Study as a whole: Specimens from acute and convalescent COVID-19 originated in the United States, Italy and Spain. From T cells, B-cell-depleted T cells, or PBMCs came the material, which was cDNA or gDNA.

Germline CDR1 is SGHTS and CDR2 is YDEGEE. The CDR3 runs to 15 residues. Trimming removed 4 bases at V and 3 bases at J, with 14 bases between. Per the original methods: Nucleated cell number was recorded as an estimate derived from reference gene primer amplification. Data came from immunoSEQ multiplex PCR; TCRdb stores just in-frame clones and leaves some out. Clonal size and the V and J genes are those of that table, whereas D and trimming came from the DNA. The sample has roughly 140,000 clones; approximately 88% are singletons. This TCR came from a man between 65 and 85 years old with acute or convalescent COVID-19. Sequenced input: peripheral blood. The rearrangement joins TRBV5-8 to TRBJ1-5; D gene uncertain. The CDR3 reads CASSRGWPVNQPQHF. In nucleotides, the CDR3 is TGTGCCAGCAGCCGAGGGTGGCCCGTCAATCAGCCCCAGCATTTT.